Following are 16 T cell receptor beta chains from one sample sequenced in a study of control samples from healthy donors and cancer patients (dated by TCRdb to about 2020). Libraries were made using the immunoSEQ multiplex PCR assay. Here the immuneACCESS table is served through TCRdb, limited to in-frame sequences with V and J called. Missing clones are a known gap in these copies; in checked studies unresolved V genes cover under half, and the rest lacks a known reason. The sample yields over 200,000 clones; approximately 80% were counted once. The ten most abundant clones make up 13% of the sample. The sample comprised PBMCs. Source of these receptors: a woman aged 55-70 years with lung cancer.

The J gene is TRBJ1-2, the V gene TRBV19; 7 nucleotides agree with TRBD1. The V segment lost 8 bases and the J segment 4 bases; nucleotides outside the gene matches: 13. The germline CDR1 and CDR2 sequences are LNHDA and SQIVND (reference sequence). This CDR3 is built from 15 residues. The CDR3 is CASGLVAGGGYGYTF. The DNA of the CDR3 is TGTGCCAGTGGACTCGTCGCAGGGGGAGGCTATGGCTACACCTTC.

This chain connects TRBV2 to TRBJ1-1; 8 positions match TRBD1. Looked up from germline, CDR1 is SNHLY and CDR2 is FYNNEI. This CDR3 contains 14 residues. Trimming at V came to 6 bases and at J to 3 bases, leaving 6 bases not matched to a gene. The CDR3 DNA follows: TGTGCCAGCAGGGATGACAGGGGAGACACTGAAGCTTTCTTT. It codes for CASRDDRGDTEAFF.

The chain employs TRBV11-2 and TRBJ2-1; possibly TRBD1 or TRBD2 for D (5 bases each). Germline V gives CDR1 SGHAT, CDR2 FQNNGV. V lost 6 bases, J lost 5 bases, and 23 bases lay in between. The CDR3 is made up of 17 amino acids. The CDR3 here is CASRKGPGVRVDNEQFF. CDR3 nucleotide sequence: TGTGCCAGCAGAAAGGGACCAGGCGTTCGAGTTGACAATGAGCAGTTCTTC.

In the case of this clone: Other DNA sequences of this sample code for an identical CDR3. The chain links TRBV2 to TRBJ1-1; the D is unclear. Germline-derived CDR1 and CDR2 are SNHLY and FYNNEI. The CDR3 extends over 13 amino acids. The germline V and J ends were trimmed by 0 bases and 5 bases, with 7 bases remaining between them. CDR3 loop: CASSEAGGTEAFF. CDR3 in DNA: TGTGCCAGCAGTGAAGCGGGCGGAACTGAAGCTTTCTTT.

The CDR3 sequence is CASSMGQGLYGYTF. The CDR3 region has the DNA TGTGCCAGCAGTATGGGACAGGGACTCTATGGCTACACCTTC. The chain uses TRBV28 and TRBJ1-2, with 9 positions matching TRBD1. Looked up from germline, CDR1 is MDHEN and CDR2 is SYDVKM. The CDR3 covers 14 residues. J was trimmed by 4 bases and V by 5 bases; bases with no gene match: 5.

The V gene is TRBV7-6, the J gene TRBJ1-4; D ambiguous. The length of the CDR3 is 16 residues. Germline V gene lookup returns CDR1 SGHVS and CDR2 FNYEAQ. Trimming stripped 5 bases from V and 2 bases from J, with 15 bases between. CDR3 sequence (DNA): TGTGCCAGCAGCCCCGGGCTGACCTCCACTAATGAAAAACTGTTTTTT. Translation: CASSPGLTSTNEKLFF.

The rearrangement joins TRBV3-1 (or the pseudogene TRBV3-2) to TRBJ1-6; 12 bases fit TRBD1. The CDR3 is 17 amino acids. Germline CDR1 LGHDT, CDR2 YNNKEL (reference sequence). The junction had 7 bases not matched to a gene; V was cut back by 1 base and J by 9 bases. The CDR3 sequence is CASSQAGQGASGSPLHF. The DNA of the CDR3 is TGTGCCAGCAGCCAAGCGGGACAGGGGGCATCTGGTTCACCCCTCCACTTT.

J is TRBJ1-1 and V is TRBV3-1 (or the pseudogene TRBV3-2); 8 nucleotides line up with TRBD1. Trimming cost V 6 bases and J 11 bases; bases outside gene matches: 14. The CDR3 is made up of 14 amino acids. Germline loops: CDR1 LGHDT, CDR2 YNNKEL (reference sequence). The CDR3 nucleotides are TGTGCCAGCAGTAGGGGGCAGGGGGCGATTCGGGCTTTCTTT. It specifies CASSRGQGAIRAFF.

The chain is built from TRBV18 and TRBJ1-6, with TRBD1 matching 9 bases. J lost 6 bases, V lost 2 bases, and 11 bases had no gene match. This CDR3 is 18 amino acids long. Germline V CDR1 and CDR2: KGHSH, LQKENI. Here the CDR3 DNA reads TGTGCCAGCTCACCATTCGAGATACAGGGGGCCGGTAATTCACCCCTCCACTTT. Residues: CASSPFEIQGAGNSPLHF.

This clone was found a few times. The chain is built from TRBV7-9 and TRBJ2-1; D unresolved. Germline V gene lookup returns CDR1 SEHNR and CDR2 FQNEAQ (reference sequence). CDR3 length: 15 residues. Trimming took off 1 base at V and 3 bases at J, with 10 bases between the two ends. CDR3 nucleotides: TGTGCCAGCAGCTTAGGGCTAGTGGACTACAATGAGCAGTTCTTC. It is translated as CASSLGLVDYNEQFF.

The chain has TRBV12-3 or TRBV12-4 and TRBJ2-1; no clear D. The length of the CDR3 is 11 residues. Trimming stripped 5 bases from V and 2 bases from J, with 1 base between. Here the CDR3 reads CASSAYNEQFF. The CDR3 DNA is TGTGCCAGCAGTGCCTACAATGAGCAGTTCTTC.

A word on this clone: This sample includes further DNA sequences coding for the same CDR3. V usage is TRBV3-1 (or the pseudogene TRBV3-2) and J usage is TRBJ1-5, with D uncertain. Germline CDR1 LGHDT, CDR2 YNNKEL (reference sequence). V lost 3 bases and J 1 base, leaving 10 bases between the germline ends. The CDR3 is 15 residues long. CDR3 amino acids: CASSQNPGSNQPQHF. The CDR3 DNA is TGTGCCAGCAGCCAGAACCCGGGGAGCAATCAGCCCCAGCATTTT.

The J gene is TRBJ1-1, the V gene TRBV7-8; D uncertain. Germline V gene lookup returns CDR1 SGHVS and CDR2 FQNEAQ. Trimming removed 0 bases at V and 6 bases at J, with 14 bases between. The CDR3 runs 15 residues. This CDR3 is CASSLAPAQIPEAFF. DNA for the CDR3: TGTGCCAGCAGCTTAGCGCCCGCCCAGATTCCTGAAGCTTTCTTT.

This rearrangement joins TRBV7-3 to TRBJ1-1; TRBD1 might be the D (5 bases). This CDR3 is 13 amino acids long. Germline lookup yields CDR1 SGHTA and CDR2 FQGTGA. The ends were cut back, 2 bases at V and 9 bases at J, with 13 bases in the middle. CDR3 coding DNA: TGTGCCAGCAGCTTAGACAGCCTCTCAAAAGCTTTCTTT. Protein product: CASSLDSLSKAFF.

This clone was picked up a small number of times. The gene calls are TRBV7-2 and TRBJ2-7, with D possibly TRBD1 on 6 matching bases. V lost 5 bases, J lost 6 bases, and 8 bases lay in between. The CDR3 is made up of 11 amino acids. Germline V CDR1 and CDR2: SGHTA, FQGNSA. This CDR3 reads CASSTTGEQYF. The CDR3, as DNA: TGTGCCAGCAGCACGACAGGCGAGCAGTACTTC.

The rearrangement joins TRBV5-1 to TRBJ1-4; 8 nucleotides match TRBD1. Germline V lookup: CDR1 SGHRS, CDR2 YFSETQ. The trim removed 4 bases at V and 3 bases at J, leaving 2 bases unmatched. The CDR3 loop spans 14 amino acids. CDR3 in amino acids: CASSGQGANEKLFF. Here the CDR3 DNA reads TGCGCCAGCAGCGGACAGGGCGCTAATGAAAAACTGTTTTTT.